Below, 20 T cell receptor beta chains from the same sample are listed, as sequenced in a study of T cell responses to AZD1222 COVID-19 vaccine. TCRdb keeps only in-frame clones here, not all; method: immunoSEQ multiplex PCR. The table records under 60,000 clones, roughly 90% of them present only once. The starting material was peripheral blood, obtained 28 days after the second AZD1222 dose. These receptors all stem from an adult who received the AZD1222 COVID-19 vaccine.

This chain's CDR3 is CASTMGGILGNTEAFF. The CDR3 DNA reads TGTGCCAGCACCATGGGGGGGATATTAGGAAACACTGAAGCTTTCTTT. The rearrangement uses TRBV28 and TRBJ1-1, with a weak D call TRBD1 (5 bases). Germline-derived CDR1 and CDR2 are MDHEN and SYDVKM. There are 16 residues in the CDR3. Trimming stripped 7 bases from V and 2 bases from J, with 20 bases between.

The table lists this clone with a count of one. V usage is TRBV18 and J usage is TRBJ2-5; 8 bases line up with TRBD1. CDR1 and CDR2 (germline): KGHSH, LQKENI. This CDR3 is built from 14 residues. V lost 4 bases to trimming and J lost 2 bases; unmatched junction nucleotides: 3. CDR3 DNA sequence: TGTGCCAGCTCACTAAGACAGGGGCAAGAGACCCAGTACTTC. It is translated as CASSLRQGQETQYF.

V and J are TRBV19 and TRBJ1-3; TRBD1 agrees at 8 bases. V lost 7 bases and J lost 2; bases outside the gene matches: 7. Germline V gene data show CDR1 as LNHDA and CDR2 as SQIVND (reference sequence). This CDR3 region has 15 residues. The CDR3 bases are TGTGCCAGTACGACAGGGGAGTCTCCTGGAAACACCATATATTTT. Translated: CASTTGESPGNTIYF. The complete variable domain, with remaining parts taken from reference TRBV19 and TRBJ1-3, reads DGGITQSPKYLFRKEGQNVTLSCEQNLNHDAMYWYRQDPGQGLRLIYYSQIVNDFQKGDIAEGYSVSREKKESFPLTVTSAQKNPTAFYLCASTTGESPGNTIYFGEGSWLTVV.

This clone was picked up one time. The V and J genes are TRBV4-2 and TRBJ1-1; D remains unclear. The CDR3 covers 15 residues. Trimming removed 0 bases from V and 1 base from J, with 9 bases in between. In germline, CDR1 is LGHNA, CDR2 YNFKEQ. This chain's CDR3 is CASSQESAQNTEAFF. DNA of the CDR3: TGTGCCAGCAGCCAAGAATCGGCACAGAACACTGAAGCTTTCTTT.

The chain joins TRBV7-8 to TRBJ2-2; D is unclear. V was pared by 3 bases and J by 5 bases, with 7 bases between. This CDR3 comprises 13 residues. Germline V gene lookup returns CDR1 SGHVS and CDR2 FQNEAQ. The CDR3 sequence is CASSFGFTGELFF. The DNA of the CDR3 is TGTGCCAGCAGCTTTGGGTTTACCGGGGAGCTGTTTTTT.

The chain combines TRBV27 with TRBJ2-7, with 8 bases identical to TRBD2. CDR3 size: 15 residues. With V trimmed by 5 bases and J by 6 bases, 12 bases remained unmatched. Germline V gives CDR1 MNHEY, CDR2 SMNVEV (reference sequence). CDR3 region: CASSVRGLETSEQYF. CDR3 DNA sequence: TGTGCCAGCAGTGTAAGGGGACTAGAGACATCCGAGCAGTACTTC.

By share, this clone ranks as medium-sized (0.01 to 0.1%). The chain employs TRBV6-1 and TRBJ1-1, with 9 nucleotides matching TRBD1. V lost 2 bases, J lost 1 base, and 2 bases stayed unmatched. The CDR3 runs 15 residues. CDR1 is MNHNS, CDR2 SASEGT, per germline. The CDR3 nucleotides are TGTGCCAGCAGTGAAAGGGACAGGGAGAACACTGAAGCTTTCTTT. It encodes CASSERDRENTEAFF.

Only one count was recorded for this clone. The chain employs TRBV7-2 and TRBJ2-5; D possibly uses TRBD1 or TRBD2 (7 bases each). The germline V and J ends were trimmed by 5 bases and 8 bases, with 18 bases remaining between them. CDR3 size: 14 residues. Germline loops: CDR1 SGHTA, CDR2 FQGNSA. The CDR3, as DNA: TGTGCCAGCAGCCTAGGGGGCGGGAGCGCTACCCAGTACTTC. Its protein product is CASSLGGGSATQYF.

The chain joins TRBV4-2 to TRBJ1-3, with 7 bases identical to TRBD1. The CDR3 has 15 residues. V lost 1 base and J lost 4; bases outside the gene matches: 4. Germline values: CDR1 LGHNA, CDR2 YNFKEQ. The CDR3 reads CASSQAGGAGNTIYF. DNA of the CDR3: TGTGCCAGCAGCCAAGCAGGGGGAGCCGGAAACACCATATATTTT.

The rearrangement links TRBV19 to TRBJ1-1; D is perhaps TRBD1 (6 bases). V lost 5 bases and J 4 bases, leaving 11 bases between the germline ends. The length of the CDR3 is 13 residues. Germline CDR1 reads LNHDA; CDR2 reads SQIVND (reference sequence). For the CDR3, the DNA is TGTGCCAGTAGTCGGGGACAAGTCACTGAAGCTTTCTTT. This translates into CASSRGQVTEAFF.

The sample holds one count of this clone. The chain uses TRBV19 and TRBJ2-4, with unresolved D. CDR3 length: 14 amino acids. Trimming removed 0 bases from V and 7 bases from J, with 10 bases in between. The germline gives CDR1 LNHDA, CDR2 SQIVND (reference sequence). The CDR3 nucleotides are TGTGCCAGTAGTATAGAGGGCCGCACGAACATTCAGTACTTC. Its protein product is CASSIEGRTNIQYF.

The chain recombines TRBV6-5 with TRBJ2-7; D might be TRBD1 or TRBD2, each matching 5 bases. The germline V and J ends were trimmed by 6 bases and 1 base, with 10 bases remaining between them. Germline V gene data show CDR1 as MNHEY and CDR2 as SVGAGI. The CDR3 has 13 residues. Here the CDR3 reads CASRRDASYEQYF. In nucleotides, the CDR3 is TGTGCCAGCAGGAGGGACGCTTCCTACGAGCAGTACTTC.

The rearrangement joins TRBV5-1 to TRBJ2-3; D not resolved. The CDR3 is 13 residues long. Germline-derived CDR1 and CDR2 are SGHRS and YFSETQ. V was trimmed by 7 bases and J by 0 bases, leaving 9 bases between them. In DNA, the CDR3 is TGCGCCAGCGGAACACCGAGCACAGATACGCAGTATTTT. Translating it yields CASGTPSTDTQYF.

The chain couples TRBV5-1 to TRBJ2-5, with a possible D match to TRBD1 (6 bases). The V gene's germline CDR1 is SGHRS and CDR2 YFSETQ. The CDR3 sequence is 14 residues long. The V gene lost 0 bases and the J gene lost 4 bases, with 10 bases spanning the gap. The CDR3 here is CASSLGQGPETQYF. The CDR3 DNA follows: TGCGCCAGCAGCTTGGGCCAGGGGCCAGAGACCCAGTACTTC.

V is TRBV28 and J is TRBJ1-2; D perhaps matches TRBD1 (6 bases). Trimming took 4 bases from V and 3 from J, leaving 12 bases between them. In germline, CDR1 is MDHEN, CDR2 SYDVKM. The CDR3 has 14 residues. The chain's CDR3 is CASSSGESDYGYTF. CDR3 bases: TGTGCCAGCAGTTCAGGGGAGTCCGACTATGGCTACACCTTC.

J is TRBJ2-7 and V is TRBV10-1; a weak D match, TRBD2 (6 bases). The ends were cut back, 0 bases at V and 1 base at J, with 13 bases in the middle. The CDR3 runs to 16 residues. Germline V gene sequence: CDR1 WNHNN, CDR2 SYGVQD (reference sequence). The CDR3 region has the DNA TGCGCCAGCAGTGAGTCGGTGACTAGAGGATCCTACGAGCAGTACTTC. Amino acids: CASSESVTRGSYEQYF.

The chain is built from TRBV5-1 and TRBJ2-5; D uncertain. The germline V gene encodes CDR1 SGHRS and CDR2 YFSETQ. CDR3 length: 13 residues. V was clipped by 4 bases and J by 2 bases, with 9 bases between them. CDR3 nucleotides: TGCGCCAGCAGCGGCGGATCTCAAGAGACCCAGTACTTC. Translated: CASSGGSQETQYF.

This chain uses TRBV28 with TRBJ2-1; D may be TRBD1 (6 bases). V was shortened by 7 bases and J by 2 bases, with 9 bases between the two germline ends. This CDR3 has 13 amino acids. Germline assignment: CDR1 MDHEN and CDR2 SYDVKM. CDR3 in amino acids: CASTAGAYNEQFF. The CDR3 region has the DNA TGTGCCAGCACCGCAGGGGCCTACAATGAGCAGTTCTTC.

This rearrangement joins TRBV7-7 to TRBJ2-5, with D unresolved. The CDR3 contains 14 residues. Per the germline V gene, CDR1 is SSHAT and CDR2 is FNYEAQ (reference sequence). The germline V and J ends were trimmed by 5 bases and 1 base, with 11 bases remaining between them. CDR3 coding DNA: TGTGCCAGCAGCCCCCGCATGGGCCAAGAGACCCAGTACTTC. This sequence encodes CASSPRMGQETQYF.

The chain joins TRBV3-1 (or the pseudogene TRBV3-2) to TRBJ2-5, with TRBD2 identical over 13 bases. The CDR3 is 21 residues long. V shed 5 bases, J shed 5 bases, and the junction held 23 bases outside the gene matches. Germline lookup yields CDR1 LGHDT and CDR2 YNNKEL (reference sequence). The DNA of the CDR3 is TGTGCCAGCAGCTACCGACTAGCGGGAGGTGGGGGCGAAAAAAGGAGGGAGACCCAGTACTTC. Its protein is CASSYRLAGGGGEKRRETQYF.